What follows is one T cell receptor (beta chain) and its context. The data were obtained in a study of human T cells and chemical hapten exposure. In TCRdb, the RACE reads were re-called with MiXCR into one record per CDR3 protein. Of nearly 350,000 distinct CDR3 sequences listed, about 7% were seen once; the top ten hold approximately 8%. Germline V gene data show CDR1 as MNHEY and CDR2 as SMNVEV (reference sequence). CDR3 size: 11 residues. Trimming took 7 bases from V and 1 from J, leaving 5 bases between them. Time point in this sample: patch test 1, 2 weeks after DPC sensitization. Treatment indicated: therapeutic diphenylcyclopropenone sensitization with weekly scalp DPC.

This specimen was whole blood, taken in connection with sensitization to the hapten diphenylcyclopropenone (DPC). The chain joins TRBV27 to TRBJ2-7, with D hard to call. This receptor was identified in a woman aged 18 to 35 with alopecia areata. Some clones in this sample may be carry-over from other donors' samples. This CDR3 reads CASIGSYEQYF. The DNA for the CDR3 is TGTGCCAGCATTGGATCCTACGAGCAGTACTTC.